This T cell receptor beta chain is drawn from a study of patients and donors after allogeneic stem cell transplantation. With V trimmed by 0 bases and J by 4 bases, 9 bases remained unmatched. Germline-derived CDR1 and CDR2 are LGHDT and YNNKEL (reference sequence). The CDR3 consists of 17 residues. One entry per CDR3 protein, called by TCRdb with MiXCR from the RT-PCR reads. The data contain over 350,000 distinct CDR3 sequences, roughly 17% of them singletons. The rearrangement joins TRBV3-1 to TRBJ2-5; 9 positions agree with TRBD2. Material for sequencing was blood, either unsorted or a sorted T cell fraction (not recorded which). The clonotype comes from a human donor who was either an allogeneic HSCT recipient or a stem cell or donor lymphocyte infusion donor (not recorded which). It is not recorded whose cells these are; they may come from a transplant donor. The CDR3 is CASSQDPAGGPRETQYF. In DNA form, the CDR3 reads TGTGCCAGCAGCCAAGATCCAGCGGGGGGTCCGCGAGAGACCCAGTACTTC.